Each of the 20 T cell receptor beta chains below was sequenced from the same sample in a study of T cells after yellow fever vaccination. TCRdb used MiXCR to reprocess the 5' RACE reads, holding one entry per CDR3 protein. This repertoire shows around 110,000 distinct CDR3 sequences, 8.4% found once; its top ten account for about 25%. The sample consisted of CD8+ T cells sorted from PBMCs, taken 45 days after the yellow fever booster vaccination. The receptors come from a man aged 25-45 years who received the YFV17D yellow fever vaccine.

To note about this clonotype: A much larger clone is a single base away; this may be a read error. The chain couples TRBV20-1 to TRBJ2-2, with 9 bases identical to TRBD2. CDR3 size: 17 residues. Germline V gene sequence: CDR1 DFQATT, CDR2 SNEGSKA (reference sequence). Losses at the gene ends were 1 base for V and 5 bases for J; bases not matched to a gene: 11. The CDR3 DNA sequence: TGCAGTGCTAGAGGTTCGTTGGGGACTAGCCCTACCGGGGAGCTGTTTTTT. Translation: CSARGSLGTSPTGELFF.

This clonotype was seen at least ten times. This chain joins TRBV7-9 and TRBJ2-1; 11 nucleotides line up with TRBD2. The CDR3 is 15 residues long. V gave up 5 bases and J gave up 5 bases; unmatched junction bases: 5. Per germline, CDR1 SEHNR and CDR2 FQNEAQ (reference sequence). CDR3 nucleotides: TGTGCCAGCAGCCTTACTAGCGGGAGTAACAATGAGCAGTTCTTC. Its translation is CASSLTSGSNNEQFF.

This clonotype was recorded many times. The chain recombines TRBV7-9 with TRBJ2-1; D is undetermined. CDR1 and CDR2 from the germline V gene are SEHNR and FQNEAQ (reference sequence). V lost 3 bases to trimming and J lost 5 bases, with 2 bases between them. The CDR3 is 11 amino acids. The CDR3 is CASSFDNEQFF. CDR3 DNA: TGTGCCAGCAGCTTTGACAATGAGCAGTTCTTC.

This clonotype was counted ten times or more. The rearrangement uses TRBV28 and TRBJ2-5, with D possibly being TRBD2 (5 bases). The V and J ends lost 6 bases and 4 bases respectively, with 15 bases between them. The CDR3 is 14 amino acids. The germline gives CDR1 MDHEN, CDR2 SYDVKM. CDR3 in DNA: TGTGCCAGCAGCTACGGGGTAAACGGAGAGACCCAGTACTTC. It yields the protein CASSYGVNGETQYF. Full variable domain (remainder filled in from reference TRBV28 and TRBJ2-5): DVKVTQSSRYLVKRTGEKVFLECVQDMDHENMFWYRQDPGLGLRLIYFSYDVKMKEKGDIPEGYSVSREKKERFSLILESASTNQTSMYLCASSYGVNGETQYFGPGTRLLVL.

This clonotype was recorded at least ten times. The CDR3 region has the DNA TGTGCCAGCAGCTTAGAACTAGCGGACACAGATACGCAGTATTTT. Translating it yields CASSLELADTDTQYF. J is TRBJ2-3 and V is TRBV7-2; 8 bases fit TRBD2. This CDR3 has 15 residues. The germline gives CDR1 SGHTA, CDR2 FQGNSA. The ends lost 1 base at V and 2 bases at J; junction bases unmatched: 2.

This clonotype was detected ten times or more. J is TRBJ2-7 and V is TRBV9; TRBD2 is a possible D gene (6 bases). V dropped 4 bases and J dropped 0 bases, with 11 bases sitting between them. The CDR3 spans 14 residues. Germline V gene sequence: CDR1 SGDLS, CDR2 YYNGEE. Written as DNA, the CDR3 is TGTGCCAGCAGCTCTCGGGACTCCTCCTACGAGCAGTACTTC. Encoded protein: CASSSRDSSYEQYF.

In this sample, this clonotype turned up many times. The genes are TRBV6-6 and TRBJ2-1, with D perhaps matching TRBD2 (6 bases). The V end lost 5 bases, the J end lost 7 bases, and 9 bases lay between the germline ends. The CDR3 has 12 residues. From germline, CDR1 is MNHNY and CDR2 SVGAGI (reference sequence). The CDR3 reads CASSPAGNEQFF. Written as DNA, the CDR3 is TGTGCCAGCAGTCCCGCGGGGAATGAGCAGTTCTTC.

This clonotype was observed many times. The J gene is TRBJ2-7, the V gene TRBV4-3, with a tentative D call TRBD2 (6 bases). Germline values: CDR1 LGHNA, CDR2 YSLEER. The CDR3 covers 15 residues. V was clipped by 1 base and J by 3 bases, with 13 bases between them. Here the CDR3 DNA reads TGCGCCAGCAGCCAAGCCCCGGGACTCGTCTACGAGCAGTACTTC. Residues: CASSQAPGLVYEQYF.

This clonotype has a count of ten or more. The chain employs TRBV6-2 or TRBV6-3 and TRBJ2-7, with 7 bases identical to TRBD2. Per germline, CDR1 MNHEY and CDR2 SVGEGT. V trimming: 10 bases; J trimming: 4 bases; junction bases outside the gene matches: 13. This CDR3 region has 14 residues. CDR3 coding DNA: TGTGCCACGAGAAGCGGGACTAATATATACGAGCAGTACTTC. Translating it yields CATRSGTNIYEQYF.

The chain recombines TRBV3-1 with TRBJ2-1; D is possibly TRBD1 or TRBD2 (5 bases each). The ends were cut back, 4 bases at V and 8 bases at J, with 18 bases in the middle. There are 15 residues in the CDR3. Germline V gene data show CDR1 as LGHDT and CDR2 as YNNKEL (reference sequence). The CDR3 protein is CASSLGTQYAHEQFF. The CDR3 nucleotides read TGTGCCAGCAGCCTCGGGACCCAGTATGCCCATGAGCAGTTCTTC.

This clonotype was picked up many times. The CDR3 coding sequence is TGTGCCAGCAGTTTATGGGCGGGGGCTAGCAAAAACATTCAGTACTTC. Protein sequence: CASSLWAGASKNIQYF. The V gene is TRBV28, the J gene TRBJ2-4; possibly TRBD2 for D (7 bases). The V gene lost 0 bases and the J gene lost 3 bases, with 12 bases spanning the gap. The CDR3 sequence is 16 residues long. Germline V gene data show CDR1 as MDHEN and CDR2 as SYDVKM.

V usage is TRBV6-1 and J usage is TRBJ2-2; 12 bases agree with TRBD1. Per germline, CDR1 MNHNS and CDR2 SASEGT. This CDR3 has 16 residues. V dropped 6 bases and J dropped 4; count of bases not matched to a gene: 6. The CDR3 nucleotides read TGTGCCAGCAGCAAGGGACAGGGGGCGACCACCGGGGAGCTGTTTTTT. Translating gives CASSKGQGATTGELFF.

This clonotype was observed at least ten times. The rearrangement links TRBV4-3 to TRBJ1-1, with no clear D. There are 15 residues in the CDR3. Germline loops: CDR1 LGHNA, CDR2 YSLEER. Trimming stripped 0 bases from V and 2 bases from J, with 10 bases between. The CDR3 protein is CASSQEPYDNTEAFF. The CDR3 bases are TGCGCCAGCAGCCAAGAGCCCTACGATAACACTGAAGCTTTCTTT.

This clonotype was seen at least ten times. CDR3 DNA sequence: TGCGCCAGCAGCTTGGCATTGAGGCTAGCGGGTACAGGCAATGAGCAGTTCTTC. This gives the protein CASSLALRLAGTGNEQFF. The chain recombines TRBV5-1 with TRBJ2-1; 8 bases agree with TRBD2. The V gene end was trimmed by 0 bases and the J gene end by 6 bases; junction bases not matched to a gene: 14. The germline V gene encodes CDR1 SGHRS and CDR2 YFSETQ. CDR3 size: 18 residues.

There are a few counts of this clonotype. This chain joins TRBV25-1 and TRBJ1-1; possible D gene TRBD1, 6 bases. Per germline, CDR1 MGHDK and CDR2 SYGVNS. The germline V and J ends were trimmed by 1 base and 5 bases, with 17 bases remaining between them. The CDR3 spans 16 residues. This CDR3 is CASSELGAGEGTEAFF. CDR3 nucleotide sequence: TGTGCCAGCAGTGAATTGGGGGCAGGGGAGGGAACTGAAGCTTTCTTT.

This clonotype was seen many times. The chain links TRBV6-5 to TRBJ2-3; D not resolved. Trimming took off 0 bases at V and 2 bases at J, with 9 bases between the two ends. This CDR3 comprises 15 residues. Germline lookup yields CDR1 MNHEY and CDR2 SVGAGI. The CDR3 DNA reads TGTGCCAGCAGTTACTCGATGGAGCTCACAGATACGCAGTATTTT. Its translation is CASSYSMELTDTQYF.

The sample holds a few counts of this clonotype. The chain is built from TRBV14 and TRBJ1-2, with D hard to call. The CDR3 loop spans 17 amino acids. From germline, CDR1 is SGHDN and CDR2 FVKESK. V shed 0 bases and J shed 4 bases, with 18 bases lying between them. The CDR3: CASSQEGIHNYLYGYTF. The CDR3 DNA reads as TGTGCCAGCAGCCAAGAGGGGATCCACAACTACCTCTATGGCTACACCTTC.

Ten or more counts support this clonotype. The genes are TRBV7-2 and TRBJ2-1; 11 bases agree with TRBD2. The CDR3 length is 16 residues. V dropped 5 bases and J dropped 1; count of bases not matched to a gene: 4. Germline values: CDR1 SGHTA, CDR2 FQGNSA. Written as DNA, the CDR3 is TGTGCCAGCAGCCCCGGACTAGCGGGTTCCTACAATGAGCAGTTCTTC. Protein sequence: CASSPGLAGSYNEQFF. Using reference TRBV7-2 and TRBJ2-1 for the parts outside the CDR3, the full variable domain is GAGVSQSPSNKVTEKGKDVELRCDPISGHTALYWYRQSLGQGLEFLIYFQGNSAPDKSGLPSDRFSAERTGGSVSTLTIQRTQQEDSAVYLCASSPGLAGSYNEQFFGPGTRLTVL.

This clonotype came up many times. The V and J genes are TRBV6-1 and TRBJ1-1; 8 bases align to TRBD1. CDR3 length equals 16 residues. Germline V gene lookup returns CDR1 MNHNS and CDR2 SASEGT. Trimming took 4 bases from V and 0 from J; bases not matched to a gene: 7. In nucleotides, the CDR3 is TGTGCCAGCAGTGGAAGCAGGGGGCTAATGAACACTGAAGCTTTCTTT. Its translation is CASSGSRGLMNTEAFF.

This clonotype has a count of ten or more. The CDR3 DNA sequence: TGTGCCAGCAGCAAGAGAGGGAGTGGTGAGCAGTTCTTC. Residues: CASSKRGSGEQFF. The rearrangement joins TRBV9 to TRBJ2-1, with D possibly matching TRBD2 (5 bases). This CDR3 is built from 13 residues. Germline V lookup: CDR1 SGDLS, CDR2 YYNGEE. V gave up 4 bases and J gave up 9 bases, with 14 bases separating them.